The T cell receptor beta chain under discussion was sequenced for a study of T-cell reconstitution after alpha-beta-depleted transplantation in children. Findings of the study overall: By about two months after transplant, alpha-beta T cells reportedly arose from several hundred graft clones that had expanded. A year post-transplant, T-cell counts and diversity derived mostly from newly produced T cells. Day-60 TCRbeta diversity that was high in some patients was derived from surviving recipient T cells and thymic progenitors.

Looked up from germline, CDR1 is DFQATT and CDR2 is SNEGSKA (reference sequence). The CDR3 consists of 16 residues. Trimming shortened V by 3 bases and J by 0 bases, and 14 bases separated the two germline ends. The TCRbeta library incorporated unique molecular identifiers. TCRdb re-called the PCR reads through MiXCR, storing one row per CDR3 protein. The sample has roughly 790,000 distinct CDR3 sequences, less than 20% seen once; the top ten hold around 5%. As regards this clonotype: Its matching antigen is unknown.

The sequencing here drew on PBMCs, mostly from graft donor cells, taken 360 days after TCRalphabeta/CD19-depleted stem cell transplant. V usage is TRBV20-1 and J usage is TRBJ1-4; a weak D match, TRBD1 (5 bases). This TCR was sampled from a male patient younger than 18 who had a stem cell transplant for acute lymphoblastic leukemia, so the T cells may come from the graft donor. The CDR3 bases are TGCAGTGCTAGGGACTTCTCCAGGGCAACTAATGAAAAACTGTTTTTT. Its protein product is CSARDFSRATNEKLFF.